The source of this T cell receptor (beta chain) is a study of T-cell memory formation after mild COVID-19. Points on this clonotype: Its antigen is not known.

Study-level results: Among clones contracting day 15 to 85, CD4/CD8 was balanced, whereas later expanders leaned CD4+. In second-wave clones peaking day 37, SARS-CoV-2 specificity remained unconfirmed. Largely, contracting CD4+ clones fell within CM and EM, and contracting CD8+ clones within EMRA.

One entry per CDR3 protein, called by TCRdb with MiXCR from the 5' RACE reads. The table includes about 250,000 distinct CDR3 sequences, roughly 18% detected once. The CDR3 consists of 13 residues. V lost 5 bases and J 6 bases, leaving 13 bases between the germline ends. The germline V gene has CDR1 SGHTA and CDR2 FQGNSA. The chain has TRBV7-2 and TRBJ1-2, with D possibly being TRBD1 (6 bases). The sample was PBMCs or a T cell subset sorted from them (not recorded which). This receptor was identified in a man aged 18 to 29 who had mild COVID-19 (a few samples of this study predate the infection). Cell type and time point are not known. DNA for the CDR3: TGTGCCAGCAGCCTAACTACAGGGAATGGCTACACCTTC. Translating gives CASSLTTGNGYTF. Variable domain in full (rest from reference TRBV7-2 and TRBJ1-2): GAGVSQSPSNKVTEKGKDVELRCDPISGHTALYWYRQSLGQGLEFLIYFQGNSAPDKSGLPSDRFSAERTGGSVSTLTIQRTQQEDSAVYLCASSLTTGNGYTFGSGTRLTVV.